The 27 T cell receptor beta chains below were found in one sample sequenced in a study of identical twins. TCRdb redid the calling of the 5' RACE reads with MiXCR, one entry per CDR3 protein. The sample yields approximately 600,000 distinct CDR3 sequences, about 7.6% seen once. This sample also belongs to another study, concerning yellow fever vaccine responses in identical twins.

The source material was PBMCs. The receptors were sampled from a woman aged 18 to 35 in good health.

This clonotype was recorded at least ten times. The rearrangement joins TRBV3-1 to TRBJ2-3; perhaps TRBD1 as D (5 bases). Germline CDR1 LGHDT, CDR2 YNNKEL (reference sequence). The CDR3 runs 15 residues. With 3 bases removed from V and 0 bases from J, the gap between germline ends came to 10 bases. In DNA, the CDR3 is TGTGCCAGCAGCCACCGACAGACTAGCACAGATACGCAGTATTTT. Translation: CASSHRQTSTDTQYF.

This clonotype was seen repeatedly, ten times or more. The V call is TRBV2, the J call TRBJ1-5; unclear D gene. V lost 7 bases, J lost 5 bases, and 12 bases lay in between. This CDR3 spans 13 amino acids. Germline values: CDR1 SNHLY, CDR2 FYNNEI. The CDR3 sequence: CASTAWGDQPQHF. Written as DNA, the CDR3 is TGTGCCAGCACCGCTTGGGGAGATCAGCCCCAGCATTTT.

The rearrangement joins TRBV2 to TRBJ2-7; no firm D call. The CDR3 runs to 16 residues. The germline CDR1 and CDR2 sequences are SNHLY and FYNNEI. V was shortened by 0 bases and J by 0 bases, with 12 bases between the two germline ends. The CDR3, as DNA: TGTGCCAGCAGTGAAGCGCGAACTGGGAACTCCTACGAGCAGTACTTC. Residues: CASSEARTGNSYEQYF.

The chain has TRBV12-3 or TRBV12-4 and TRBJ1-1; 7 bases match TRBD1. The CDR3 sequence is 13 residues long. Germline trimming cut 5 bases from V and 5 bases from J; bases unmatched to any gene: 5. The CDR3 DNA reads TGTGCCAGCAGTCCCCAGACAGGGACTGAAGCTTTCTTT. It is translated as CASSPQTGTEAFF.

This clonotype came up a few times. This rearrangement joins TRBV6-6 to TRBJ2-3; D gene uncertain. The CDR3 is 12 residues long. Trimming left V 11 bases short and J 2 bases short, with 11 bases between. Germline V gene sequence: CDR1 MNHNY, CDR2 SVGAGI (reference sequence). CDR3 in amino acids: CACQDHTDTQYF. Here the CDR3 DNA reads TGTGCCTGCCAAGACCACACAGATACGCAGTATTTT.

This clonotype turned up a few times. J is TRBJ2-1 and V is TRBV9; D not resolved. Germline CDR1 and CDR2: SGDLS and YYNGEE. V was pared by 0 bases and J by 6 bases, with 10 bases between. This CDR3 spans 14 amino acids. This CDR3 is CASSVESVRNEQFF. CDR3 DNA sequence: TGTGCCAGCAGCGTAGAGTCAGTGCGCAATGAGCAGTTCTTC.

The table lists this clonotype with many counts. The gene calls are TRBV12-3 or TRBV12-4 and TRBJ2-3; D remains unclear. The CDR3 is made up of 14 amino acids. Trimming cost V 5 bases and J 1 base, with 10 bases left between them. This CDR3 reads CASSTWTGTDTQYF. Written as DNA, the CDR3 is TGTGCCAGCAGTACCTGGACGGGCACAGATACGCAGTATTTT.

This clonotype was counted at least ten times. The chain is built from TRBV7-9 and TRBJ2-1, with 10 positions matching TRBD2. Germline-derived CDR1 and CDR2 are SEHNR and FQNEAQ (reference sequence). The CDR3 covers 15 residues. V shed 10 bases and J 5 bases; nucleotides not matched to a gene: 11. The CDR3, as DNA: TGTGCCATAAACTTACTAGCGGGAAGGAACAATGAGCAGTTCTTC. The encoded protein is CAINLLAGRNNEQFF.

This clonotype was detected a few times. DNA of the CDR3: TGCAGTGCGGGGACTAGACAAGAGACCCAGTACTTC. It yields the protein CSAGTRQETQYF. V and J are TRBV20-1 and TRBJ2-5, with TRBD2 matching over 8 bases. Germline values: CDR1 DFQATT, CDR2 SNEGSKA (reference sequence). V gave up 6 bases and J gave up 2 bases; unmatched junction bases: 2. This CDR3 contains 12 residues.

The table lists this clonotype with a few counts. The chain employs TRBV3-1 and TRBJ2-1; 13 nucleotides agree with TRBD2. Losses at the gene ends were 6 bases for V and 9 bases for J; bases not matched to a gene: 5. The CDR3 has 14 residues. Germline assignment: CDR1 LGHDT and CDR2 YNNKEL (reference sequence). In DNA, the CDR3 is TGTGCCAGCAGACTAGCGGGGGGGCTTCGTGAGCAGTTCTTC. It encodes CASRLAGGLREQFF.

This clonotype was seen more than once but under ten times. The J gene is TRBJ2-2, the V gene TRBV3-1, with 10 nucleotides matching TRBD2. CDR1 and CDR2 from the germline V gene are LGHDT and YNNKEL (reference sequence). The J segment lost 5 bases and the V segment lost 6 bases, leaving 9 bases of the junction unmatched. The CDR3 contains 16 residues. The CDR3 DNA sequence: TGTGCCAGCAGGCTCCTTAGCGGGAGGCGGACCGGGGAGCTGTTTTTT. Translated, it gives CASRLLSGRRTGELFF.

The CDR3 coding sequence is TGTGCCAGCAGTGGGACGGGCGCGTTGGGAGAGACCCAGTACTTC. It translates to CASSGTGALGETQYF. This rearrangement joins TRBV28 to TRBJ2-5; the D call may be TRBD1 or TRBD2 (5 bases each). CDR1 MDHEN and CDR2 SYDVKM come from the germline V gene. V was clipped by 5 bases and J by 4 bases, with 17 bases between them. The CDR3 spans 15 residues. Combining the CDR3 with reference TRBV28 and TRBJ2-5 gives the whole variable domain DVKVTQSSRYLVKRTGEKVFLECVQDMDHENMFWYRQDPGLGLRLIYFSYDVKMKEKGDIPEGYSVSREKKERFSLILESASTNQTSMYLCASSGTGALGETQYFGPGTRLLVL.

Many counts were recorded for this clonotype. This sequence joins TRBV5-1 and TRBJ1-5; D might be TRBD1 (5 bases). Germline lookup yields CDR1 SGHRS and CDR2 YFSETQ. The CDR3 covers 17 residues. The V gene lost 4 bases and the J gene lost 5 bases, with 22 bases spanning the gap. The CDR3 spells CASSVTDSYQVHQPQHF. The CDR3 nucleotides are TGCGCCAGCAGCGTGACAGATTCCTACCAGGTGCATCAGCCCCAGCATTTT.

The V gene is TRBV5-1, the J gene TRBJ2-5; tentatively, D is TRBD1 (6 bases). The germline gives CDR1 SGHRS, CDR2 YFSETQ. Trimming removed 4 bases at V and 0 bases at J, with 16 bases between. This CDR3 region has 16 residues. For the CDR3, the DNA is TGCGCCAGCAGCCCTGGGACACAGAAGTACCAAGAGACCCAGTACTTC. Translation gives CASSPGTQKYQETQYF.

Many counts were recorded for this clonotype. V and J are TRBV3-1 and TRBJ2-7; D uncertain. With 6 bases removed from V and 3 bases from J, the gap between germline ends came to 15 bases. The germline V gene encodes CDR1 LGHDT and CDR2 YNNKEL (reference sequence). The CDR3 contains 14 residues. DNA for the CDR3: TGTGCCAGCAGTCAGGCCAATACGGGCTACGAGCAGTACGTC. Protein sequence: CASSQANTGYEQYV.

This clonotype has more than one count but fewer than ten. The CDR3: CSATGHFVTEAFF. In DNA form, the CDR3 reads TGCAGTGCTACCGGACACTTCGTAACTGAAGCTTTCTTT. This chain joins TRBV20-1 and TRBJ1-1; tentative D call: TRBD1 (5 bases). Trimming removed 4 bases from V and 5 bases from J, with 14 bases in between. This CDR3 spans 13 amino acids. Germline V gene data show CDR1 as DFQATT and CDR2 as SNEGSKA (reference sequence).

This clonotype was picked up many times. The rearrangement joins TRBV12-3 or TRBV12-4 to TRBJ2-3; tentative D call: TRBD1 (5 bases). The CDR3 is 14 amino acids. The V gene lost 3 bases and the J gene lost 2 bases, with 9 bases spanning the gap. The CDR3 DNA reads TGTGCCAGCAGTTTCGACAGACTCACAGATACGCAGTATTTT. It translates to CASSFDRLTDTQYF.

This clonotype was seen a handful of times. The rearrangement joins TRBV27 to TRBJ2-1; 7 bases are a match to TRBD2. Per germline, CDR1 MNHEY and CDR2 SMNVEV (reference sequence). There are 15 residues in the CDR3. V lost 5 bases, J lost 8 bases, and 12 bases stayed unmatched. The CDR3 region is CASSPLPGGGHEQFF. CDR3 nucleotides: TGTGCCAGCAGTCCCCTGCCGGGAGGTGGACATGAGCAGTTCTTC.

This clonotype was seen only a few times. The gene calls are TRBV5-4 and TRBJ2-5; the match to TRBD2 covers 9 bases. Germline V gene lookup returns CDR1 SGHNT and CDR2 YYREEE (reference sequence). The J segment lost 1 base and the V segment lost 0 bases, leaving 4 bases of the junction unmatched. This CDR3 has 16 amino acids. Written as DNA, the CDR3 is TGTGCCAGCAGCTTGGCAGCTAGCGGGGCCCAAGAGACCCAGTACTTC. Amino acids: CASSLAASGAQETQYF.

This clonotype was found a few times. This chain connects TRBV18 to TRBJ2-7; 9 nucleotides agree with TRBD1. The germline gives CDR1 KGHSH, CDR2 LQKENI. This CDR3 has 15 amino acids. J lost 4 bases, V lost 4 bases, and 8 bases had no gene match. The chain's CDR3 is CASSQPGQGFYEQYF. CDR3 nucleotide sequence: TGTGCCAGCTCACAACCGGGACAGGGATTTTACGAGCAGTACTTC.

This clonotype was counted a few times. The chain recombines TRBV7-6 with TRBJ1-2; maybe TRBD1 (5 bases). The CDR3 totals 13 residues. Trimming left V 5 bases short and J 6 bases short, with 13 bases between. Germline-derived CDR1 and CDR2 are SGHVS and FNYEAQ. As DNA, the CDR3 is TGTGCCAGCAGCCCCGACAGAACCAATGGCTACACCTTC. This codes for CASSPDRTNGYTF.

This chain connects TRBV27 to TRBJ2-1, with 10 bases that match TRBD1. The ends lost 7 bases at V and 7 bases at J; junction bases unmatched: 13. Germline V CDR1 and CDR2: MNHEY, SMNVEV (reference sequence). CDR3 length: 16 amino acids. In nucleotides, the CDR3 is TGTGCCAGCACTCCCTGGGGGACAGGGGACCGAAATGAGCAGTTCTTC. Its translation is CASTPWGTGDRNEQFF.

CDR3 protein: CASSGLGGLTDTQYF. CDR3 DNA: TGTGCCAGCAGCGGTTTAGGCGGGCTCACAGATACGCAGTATTTT. This rearrangement joins TRBV9 to TRBJ2-3; perhaps TRBD2 as D (5 bases). Deletions cut 3 bases from V and 2 bases from J, with 13 bases between. Per the germline V gene, CDR1 is SGDLS and CDR2 is YYNGEE. The CDR3 is 15 amino acids.

This clonotype was recorded a few times. The chain combines TRBV6-1 with TRBJ1-1; no definite D call. Trimming left V 6 bases short and J 0 bases short, with 11 bases between. This CDR3 contains 14 residues. Germline V gene lookup returns CDR1 MNHNS and CDR2 SASEGT. CDR3 sequence: CASRGGLLNTEAFF. The CDR3 DNA is TGTGCCAGCAGGGGCGGGTTGCTGAACACTGAAGCTTTCTTT.

This clonotype showed up just a few times. CDR3 region: CSARDLLINTGELFF. Written as DNA, the CDR3 is TGCAGTGCTAGAGATCTTCTCATTAACACCGGGGAGCTGTTTTTT. The V and J genes are TRBV20-1 and TRBJ2-2; D is ambiguous. Germline V lookup: CDR1 DFQATT, CDR2 SNEGSKA (reference sequence). V lost 0 bases to trimming and J lost 2 bases, with 10 bases between them. The CDR3 contains 15 residues.

The rearrangement joins TRBV7-9 to TRBJ2-1; the D call may be TRBD1 or TRBD2 (5 bases each). The CDR3 has 17 amino acids. The germline CDR1 and CDR2 sequences are SEHNR and FQNEAQ (reference sequence). Trimming took 4 bases from V and 0 from J, leaving 16 bases between them. In DNA form, the CDR3 reads TGTGCCAGCAGCTCAGGGAAGGAGGCCAGCTCCTACAATGAGCAGTTCTTC. It encodes CASSSGKEASSYNEQFF.

This clonotype came up many times. The rearrangement links TRBV4-1 to TRBJ2-4; TRBD1 aligns across 7 bases. Germline CDR1 reads MGHRA; CDR2 reads YSYEKL. Trimming took 0 bases from V and 4 from J; bases not matched to a gene: 3. CDR3 length: 15 amino acids. CDR3 amino acids: CASSQDRGPKNIQYF. CDR3 sequence (DNA): TGCGCCAGCAGCCAAGATAGGGGGCCTAAAAACATTCAGTACTTC.